This TCR beta chain was sequenced for a study of blood T cell repertoires in COVID-19. About the study: Collection of acute and convalescent COVID-19 samples took place in the United States, Italy and Spain. Sample material is recorded as cDNA or gDNA derived from T cells, B-cell-depleted T cells, or PBMCs.

As processed by the authors: Amplification of reference gene primers was used by the study to estimate nucleated cell counts. Measured with immunoSEQ multiplex PCR; TCRdb has only the in-frame clones, and not every one. V, J and clone size are those of that table, while D and trimming were read from the DNA. The data hold some 360,000 clones, with approximately 89% observed a single time. It was during active infection that Seattle patients were enrolled and then longitudinally followed. The germline V and J ends were trimmed by 3 bases and 0 bases, with 12 bases remaining between them. Germline V lookup: CDR1 SGHDT, CDR2 YYEEEE. The CDR3 runs to 16 residues.

What was sequenced was peripheral blood. The receptor was isolated from an older woman with COVID-19, enrolled during active disease. V is TRBV5-6 and J is TRBJ2-2, with D maybe TRBD2 (7 bases). The CDR3 nucleotides read TGTGCCAGCAGCTGGGGGGGCGTTACGAACACCGGGGAGCTGTTTTTT. Encoded protein: CASSWGGVTNTGELFF.